Sequencing of this T cell receptor (beta chain) was carried out in a study of OX40 agonist ivuxolimab in advanced cancers. On the study more broadly: People in dose escalation had one of these cancers: hepatocellular carcinoma, melanoma, renal cell or head and neck cancer. A mean age of roughly 66 years, range about 20 to 85, was recorded, and approximately 79% were male.

Some clones are missing from TCRdb's copy, which holds only in-frame ones; the method was immunoSEQ multiplex PCR. The sample consists of around 77,000 clones, 78% of them appearing once. After removal of 6 bases from V and 4 bases from J, the junction contained 9 bases not matched to a gene. The CDR3 has 15 amino acids. Germline CDR1 MDHEN, CDR2 SYDVKM. The sequence came from an adult with an advanced solid tumor such as melanoma, head and neck, liver or kidney cancer. Sequenced material: CD4+ or CD8+ T cells sorted from blood, taken in a trial of the OX40 agonist ivuxolimab. The V gene is TRBV28, the J gene TRBJ1-2; 9 positions agree with TRBD1. The CDR3 region is CASRGILGQGYGYTF. DNA for the CDR3: TGTGCCAGCAGGGGAATACTGGGACAGGGCTATGGCTACACCTTC.